These 16 T cell receptor beta chains were all obtained from the same sample, sequenced in a study of shared T cell receptors in the human thymus. TCRdb keeps only in-frame clones here, not all; method: immunoSEQ multiplex PCR. The sample consists of under 450,000 clones, around 93% of them appearing once. Sequencing used thymocytes. These receptors were taken from a human donor.

This clone has a single count. This rearrangement joins TRBV29-1 to TRBJ1-1, with D perhaps TRBD1 (5 bases). The CDR3 spans 16 residues. The germline V and J ends were trimmed by 1 base and 2 bases, with 17 bases remaining between them. Germline CDR1 SQVTM, CDR2 ANQGSEA. CDR3 sequence reads: CSVEASGERDNTEAFF. The DNA for the CDR3 is TGCAGCGTTGAAGCCTCGGGGGAAAGGGACAACACTGAAGCTTTCTTT.

This rearrangement joins TRBV30 to TRBJ1-2, with TRBD1 matching 9 bases. Germline trimming cut 0 bases from V and 2 bases from J; bases unmatched to any gene: 1. CDR1 is GTSNPN and CDR2 is SVGIG in the germline V gene (reference sequence). This CDR3 comprises 14 residues. CDR3 protein: CAWSVQGANYGYTF. The DNA of the CDR3 is TGTGCCTGGAGTGTACAGGGGGCAAACTATGGCTACACCTTC.

The chain employs TRBV11-2 and TRBJ1-2; maybe TRBD1 (5 bases). V gave up 1 base and J gave up 4 bases, with 16 bases separating them. This CDR3 region has 16 residues. Germline CDR1 SGHAT, CDR2 FQNNGV. The CDR3 bases are TGTGCCAGCAGCTTAGCCTCTGGGACCCTCAGCTATGGCTACACCTTC. Amino acids: CASSLASGTLSYGYTF.

The chain has TRBV19 and TRBJ2-1; D remains unclear. CDR3 length: 14 amino acids. Germline V gene lookup returns CDR1 LNHDA and CDR2 SQIVND (reference sequence). V was clipped by 0 bases and J by 5 bases, with 8 bases between them. For the CDR3, the DNA is TGTGCCAGTAGTATAGAGGAGCAGGACAATGAGCAGTTCTTC. It specifies CASSIEEQDNEQFF.

The CDR3 reads CASSLTGRVTGELFF. CDR3 sequence (DNA): TGTGCCAGCAGTTTAACCGGGAGGGTCACCGGGGAGCTGTTTTTT. The rearrangement joins TRBV28 to TRBJ2-2; the match to TRBD2 covers 8 bases. Per germline, CDR1 MDHEN and CDR2 SYDVKM. The CDR3 totals 15 residues. The V and J ends lost 2 bases and 4 bases, in that order; junction bases with no gene match: 3.

V usage is TRBV28 and J usage is TRBJ2-4, with TRBD1 matching 8 bases. Trimming cost V 2 bases and J 6 bases; bases outside gene matches: 12. This CDR3 has 17 residues. The germline V gene encodes CDR1 MDHEN and CDR2 SYDVKM. Written as DNA, the CDR3 is TGTGCCAGCAGTTTAAGACAGGGGACATCTTGTGGAAACATTCAGTACTTC. Translation gives CASSLRQGTSCGNIQYF.

The chain carries TRBV5-1 and TRBJ2-4; no definite D call. V was pared by 1 base and J by 2 bases, with 10 bases between. Germline V CDR1 and CDR2: SGHRS, YFSETQ. This CDR3 region has 15 residues. CDR3 sequence (DNA): TGCGCCAGCAGCTTGTATGGGGTAACCAAAAACATTCAGTACTTC. Translated: CASSLYGVTKNIQYF. Complete variable domain (other parts from reference TRBV5-1 and TRBJ2-4): KAGVTQTPRYLIKTRGQQVTLSCSPISGHRSVSWYQQTPGQGLQFLFEYFSETQRNKGNFPGRFSGRQFSNSRSEMNVSTLELGDSALYLCASSLYGVTKNIQYFGAGTRLSVL.

This chain joins TRBV6-5 and TRBJ2-2; D is possibly TRBD2 (6 bases). The CDR3 is 13 residues long. Germline-derived CDR1 and CDR2 are MNHEY and SVGAGI. The ends were cut back, 6 bases at V and 7 bases at J, with 12 bases in the middle. CDR3 protein: CASSLLGGGELFF. CDR3 DNA: TGTGCCAGCAGCCTTCTGGGGGGCGGGGAGCTGTTTTTT.

DNA for the CDR3: TGTGCCAGCAGGAGAGAAGACGGGACAACGAACACCGGGGAGCTGTTTTTT. Its translation: CASRREDGTTNTGELFF. The V and J genes are TRBV9 and TRBJ2-2, with D possibly matching TRBD1 (6 bases). The V gene lost 5 bases and the J gene lost 0 bases, with 17 bases spanning the gap. The CDR3 is 17 residues long. Germline CDR1 and CDR2: SGDLS and YYNGEE.

The gene calls are TRBV29-1 and TRBJ2-1; 13 bases are a match to TRBD2. After removal of 4 bases from V and 9 bases from J, the junction contained 0 bases not matched to a gene. Germline V CDR1 and CDR2: SQVTM, ANQGSEA. The CDR3 sequence is 12 residues long. The CDR3: CSVGLAGGEQFF. The CDR3 nucleotides read TGCAGCGTTGGACTAGCGGGAGGTGAGCAGTTCTTC.

The V gene is TRBV4-1, the J gene TRBJ2-1, with 14 bases matching TRBD2. Trimming cost V 1 base and J 4 bases; bases outside gene matches: 6. Germline CDR1 and CDR2: MGHRA and YSYEKL. The CDR3 extends over 18 amino acids. The CDR3 DNA reads as TGCGCCAGCAGCCAAGGATGGACTAGCGGGGGGAAATACAATGAGCAGTTCTTC. Residues: CASSQGWTSGGKYNEQFF.

The rearrangement uses TRBV28 and TRBJ2-1; possibly TRBD2 for D (5 bases). With 2 bases removed from V and 7 bases from J, the gap between germline ends came to 24 bases. This CDR3 has 18 residues. Germline V lookup: CDR1 MDHEN, CDR2 SYDVKM. The CDR3 bases are TGTGCCAGCAGTTTAAAGTGCGAGCGGCCCAGGCGCCCAAATGAGCAGTTCTTC. Its protein product is CASSLKCERPRRPNEQFF.

V is TRBV10-3 and J is TRBJ1-3; D may be TRBD1 (5 bases). The length of the CDR3 is 14 residues. From germline, CDR1 is ENHRY and CDR2 SYGVKD. Trimming cost V 5 bases and J 3 bases, with 11 bases left between them. Here the CDR3 reads CAISLRGDGNTIYF. In nucleotides, the CDR3 is TGTGCCATCAGTCTGAGGGGTGATGGAAACACCATATATTTT.

This sequence joins TRBV27 and TRBJ2-1; possibly TRBD1 or TRBD2 for D (6 bases each). Germline loops: CDR1 MNHEY, CDR2 SMNVEV (reference sequence). Between the trimmed V and J ends, which lost 6 bases and 7 bases, there was a span of 16 bases. The CDR3 is made up of 14 amino acids. The CDR3 spells CASRNRGEANEQFF. The CDR3, as DNA: TGTGCCAGCAGGAATAGGGGGGAGGCGAATGAGCAGTTCTTC.

V usage is TRBV4-1 and J usage is TRBJ2-7; 7 nucleotides match TRBD2. The V gene end was trimmed by 0 bases and the J gene end by 3 bases; junction bases not matched to a gene: 8. CDR1 MGHRA and CDR2 YSYEKL come from the germline V gene. The CDR3 consists of 16 residues. The CDR3 protein is CASSQDLYWGGYEQYF. CDR3 DNA: TGCGCCAGCAGCCAAGATCTGTACTGGGGGGGCTACGAGCAGTACTTC.

V gene TRBV9 combines with J gene TRBJ2-1; 7 bases line up with TRBD1. The germline V gene encodes CDR1 SGDLS and CDR2 YYNGEE. Unmatched junction bases numbered 3, after V lost 0 bases and J lost 6 bases. The CDR3 covers 14 residues. The CDR3: CASSVGGGPNEQFF. CDR3 coding DNA: TGTGCCAGCAGCGTAGGAGGGGGCCCCAATGAGCAGTTCTTC.